The clone carrying this T cell receptor (beta chain) was found many times. What it binds is unknown. The record originates from a study of blood T cells in healthy people across ages. The authors ran a second PCR of 7 to 11 cycles using a sample-barcoded 5' primer and a J-beta primer mix. Tagging of each cDNA molecule was performed by a template-switch adaptor with 12 random nucleotides. TCRdb processed the 5' RACE reads anew with MiXCR; each CDR3 protein has one entry. The sample has roughly 2 million distinct CDR3 sequences, about 50% seen once. Every donor contributed roughly 10 milliliters of peripheral blood by blood draw. CDR3 length: 14 residues. V lost 6 bases and J lost 2, with 11 bases in between. Study-level findings and limits: A greater number of naive CD4+ cells and higher diversity distinguished long-lived donors from aged donors. The unsorted PBMCs prevented any conclusive comparison of naive versus antigen-experienced cells.

The genes are TRBV12-3 or TRBV12-4 and TRBJ2-1, with a tentative D call TRBD1 (6 bases). The sequenced sample was blood. This receptor was obtained from a woman between 40 and 50 years old in good health. DNA for the CDR3: TGTGCCAGCAGCCCCGGACAGCCCTACAATGAGCAGTTCTTC. Translating it yields CASSPGQPYNEQFF.